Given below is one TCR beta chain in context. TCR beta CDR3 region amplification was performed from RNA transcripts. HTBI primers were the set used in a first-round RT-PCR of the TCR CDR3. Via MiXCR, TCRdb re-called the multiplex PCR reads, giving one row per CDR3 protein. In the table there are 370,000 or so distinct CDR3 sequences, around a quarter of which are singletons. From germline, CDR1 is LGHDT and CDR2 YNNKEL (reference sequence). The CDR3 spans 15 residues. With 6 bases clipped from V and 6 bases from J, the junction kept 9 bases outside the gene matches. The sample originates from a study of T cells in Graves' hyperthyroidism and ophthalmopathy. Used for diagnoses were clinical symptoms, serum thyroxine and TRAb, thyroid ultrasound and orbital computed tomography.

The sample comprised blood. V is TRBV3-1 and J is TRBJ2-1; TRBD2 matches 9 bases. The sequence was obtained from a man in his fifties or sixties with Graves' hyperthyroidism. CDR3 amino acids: CASSEGTSSSNEQFF. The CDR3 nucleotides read TGTGCCAGCAGTGAAGGGACTAGCAGCTCCAATGAGCAGTTCTTC.